This note documents a single TCR beta chain sequence. What it binds is not known. Constant-segment primers were used for 5'RACE, and the resulting TCR alpha and TCR beta cDNA libraries carried sample barcodes and UMIs. TCRdb analysed the 5' RACE reads with MiXCR anew, one entry per CDR3 protein. This table holds roughly 560,000 distinct CDR3 sequences, around 21% found once. Trimming removed 7 bases from V and 8 bases from J; junction bases left unmatched: 10. This CDR3 is 13 amino acids long. These data belong to a study of T-cell memory formation after mild COVID-19. The overall study: Among the donors, TCR clusters were largely specific to each donor.

General study findings and limits: CM and EM subsets held most contracting CD4+ clones; EMRA held CD8+ ones. Pre-infection memory carried some responding clones, suggesting that cross-reactive memory joined.

The sequence derives from an adult woman who had mild COVID-19 (a few samples of this study predate the infection). Cell type and time point are not known. V and J are TRBV12-3 or TRBV12-4 and TRBJ2-7; 8 bases map to TRBD1. Material: PBMCs or a T cell subset sorted from them (not recorded which). The CDR3 spells CASTPFGQGKQYF. In DNA form, the CDR3 reads TGTGCCAGCACCCCTTTTGGACAGGGTAAGCAGTACTTC.